Each of the 13 T cell receptor beta chains below was sequenced from the same sample in a study of blood T cells in healthy people across ages. For the second PCR, which ran for roughly 7 to 11 cycles, a sample-barcoded 5' primer and a J-beta primer mix were used. TCRdb fed the 5' RACE reads into MiXCR, producing one record per CDR3 protein. The data show over 1,500,000 distinct CDR3 sequences, just under 50% seen once. Sample: blood. Every receptor here comes from a woman in her thirties or forties in good health.

The chain couples TRBV6-2 or TRBV6-3 to TRBJ1-5, with D perhaps TRBD1 (5 bases). Germline CDR1 is MNHEY and CDR2 is SVGEGT. The germline V and J ends were trimmed by 2 bases and 2 bases, with 10 bases remaining between them. The CDR3 runs 15 residues. The CDR3, as DNA: TGTGCCAGCAGTTACGGGGCGGTTGGCAATCAGCCCCAGCATTTT. This gives the protein CASSYGAVGNQPQHF.

The table lists this clonotype with a count of one. CDR3: CASSDGIRSSYEQYF. CDR3 DNA sequence: TGTGCCAGCAGCGATGGCATCAGGAGCTCCTACGAGCAGTACTTC. The genes are TRBV7-9 and TRBJ2-7; D gene uncertain. Trimming pared 5 bases from V and 0 bases from J, leaving 14 bases between. The CDR3 is 15 residues long. In germline, CDR1 is SEHNR, CDR2 FQNEAQ (reference sequence).

The chain combines TRBV6-1 with TRBJ1-6; 9 nucleotides agree with TRBD1. Losses at the gene ends were 3 bases for V and 6 bases for J; bases not matched to a gene: 3. Germline CDR1 and CDR2: MNHNS and SASEGT. The CDR3 loop spans 15 amino acids. CDR3: CASSDTGGFNSPLHF. The CDR3 DNA is TGTGCCAGCAGTGACACAGGGGGCTTTAATTCACCCCTCCACTTT.

This sequence joins TRBV7-2 and TRBJ1-1, with TRBD1 matching 8 bases. V shed 4 bases, J shed 1 base, and the junction held 11 bases outside the gene matches. CDR3 size: 17 residues. Per germline, CDR1 SGHTA and CDR2 FQGNSA. The CDR3 DNA sequence: TGTGCCAGCAGCTCCCGTTTAGGGGGACAGGCGAACACTGAAGCTTTCTTT. Translating gives CASSSRLGGQANTEAFF.

In its sample, this clonotype was seen a few times. The V gene is TRBV27, the J gene TRBJ1-2; TRBD1 is a possible D gene (5 bases). Germline CDR1 MNHEY, CDR2 SMNVEV (reference sequence). The CDR3 is 15 amino acids. Trimming pared 6 bases from V and 1 base from J, leaving 15 bases between. The CDR3 is CASRSHGGGNYGYTF. In DNA, the CDR3 is TGTGCCAGCAGATCTCACGGTGGGGGTAACTATGGCTACACCTTC.

The J gene is TRBJ2-1, the V gene TRBV20-1; D call uncertain. The germline V gene encodes CDR1 DFQATT and CDR2 SNEGSKA (reference sequence). The ends were cut back, 6 bases at V and 6 bases at J, with 6 bases in the middle. This CDR3 spans 10 amino acids. This chain's CDR3 is CSAWLNEQFF. In DNA form, the CDR3 reads TGCAGTGCGTGGCTCAATGAGCAGTTCTTC.

This chain connects TRBV18 to TRBJ2-5; D gene ambiguous. V lost 4 bases, J lost 0 bases, and 12 bases lay in between. Germline CDR1 is KGHSH and CDR2 is LQKENI. CDR3 length equals 15 residues. As DNA, the CDR3 is TGTGCCAGCTCACTCTCGTTGCAGTACCAAGAGACCCAGTACTTC. It is translated as CASSLSLQYQETQYF.

This clonotype has just a few counts. The chain recombines TRBV13 with TRBJ2-7; 12 positions agree with TRBD2. Germline assignment: CDR1 PRHDT and CDR2 FYEKMQ (reference sequence). This CDR3 is built from 15 residues. Trimming cost V 5 bases and J 3 bases; bases outside gene matches: 5. CDR3: CASSLRTSGIYEQYF. DNA for the CDR3: TGTGCCAGCAGCCTGAGGACTAGCGGGATCTACGAGCAGTACTTC.

There are many counts of this clonotype. Its ends do not fully match the called genes, so a read error is possible. The chain carries TRBV7-2 and TRBJ2-3, with TRBD2 identical over 7 bases. The V gene's germline CDR1 is SGHTA and CDR2 FQGNSA. This CDR3 is 14 amino acids long. The DNA of the CDR3 is TGTGCCAGCAGTTTAGCGGGTACTCCAGATACGCAGTATTTT. It yields the protein CASSLAGTPDTQYF. Looking up the rest from reference TRBV7-2 and TRBJ2-3 gives the full variable domain: GAGVSQSPSNKVTEKGKDVELRCDPISGHTALYWYRQSLGQGLEFLIYFQGNSAPDKSGLPSDRFSAERTGGSVSTLTIQRTQQEDSAVYLCASSLAGTPDTQYFGPGTRLTVL.

The genes are TRBV3-1 and TRBJ1-1, with D unclear. V shed 2 bases and J shed 10 bases, with 20 bases lying between them. CDR1 is LGHDT, CDR2 YNNKEL, per germline (reference sequence). This CDR3 region has 15 residues. The CDR3 reads CASSQYRGLQRGAFF. For the CDR3, the DNA is TGTGCCAGCAGCCAATATCGAGGGCTTCAGAGAGGAGCTTTCTTT.

The V and J genes are TRBV29-1 and TRBJ2-1; 7 nucleotides align to TRBD1. From germline, CDR1 is SQVTM and CDR2 ANQGSEA. V shed 1 base and J 7 bases; nucleotides not matched to a gene: 16. The CDR3 sequence is 17 residues long. The DNA of the CDR3 is TGCAGCGTTGAAGGGGTTTTGGGTGAGGGGGCCCGAAATGAGCAGTTCTTC. Encoded protein: CSVEGVLGEGARNEQFF.

This rearrangement joins TRBV13 to TRBJ2-3; a weak D match, TRBD2 (7 bases). Trimming removed 5 bases at V and 2 bases at J, with 29 bases between. The CDR3 runs 20 residues. Germline V gives CDR1 PRHDT, CDR2 FYEKMQ (reference sequence). CDR3 in amino acids: CASSPEGGVSGGVNTDTQYF. In DNA form, the CDR3 reads TGTGCCAGCAGCCCCGAGGGGGGGGTATCTGGCGGAGTAAACACAGATACGCAGTATTTT.

The J gene is TRBJ2-5, the V gene TRBV7-2, with 7 bases identical to TRBD2. V shed 3 bases and J 2 bases; nucleotides not matched to a gene: 3. The CDR3 sequence is 14 residues long. Per the germline V gene, CDR1 is SGHTA and CDR2 is FQGNSA. The CDR3 coding sequence is TGTGCCAGCAGCTTCAAGCGGGGACAAGAGACCCAGTACTTC. This codes for CASSFKRGQETQYF.